This TCR beta chain is from a study of Ad26.COV2.S vaccination and SARS-CoV-2 variants. Overall study results and limits: Analyses of TCR breadth and depth may have underestimated total T cell responses. Researchers reported similar non-spike TCR breadth in vaccine and placebo recipients.

The V and J ends lost 4 bases and 3 bases, in that order; junction bases with no gene match: 7. From germline, CDR1 is LNHDA and CDR2 SQIVND (reference sequence). The length of the CDR3 is 15 residues. As to this clone: As yet, its antigen is unknown.

Measured with immunoSEQ multiplex PCR; TCRdb has only the in-frame clones, and not every one. The table includes some 400,000 clones, around 89% detected once. Stated treatment: some 19 received Ad26.COV2.S at low or high dose, single or two shots; roughly five received placebo; per-sample allocation not given. Day 63 after the first injection of vaccine or placebo was the sampling time. Vaccination employed an Ad26 vector expressing the Wuhan-strain SARS-CoV-2 spike. The gene calls are TRBV19 and TRBJ2-3, with 7 bases that match TRBD2. The origin of this receptor is a person between 18 and 60 years old who received the Ad26.COV2.S COVID-19 vaccine or a placebo. The source material was peripheral blood, sampled in a trial of Ad26.COV2.S vaccine versus placebo. This chain's CDR3 is CASSTSGIFTDTQYF. CDR3 nucleotides: TGTGCCAGTAGTACCAGCGGGATCTTTACAGATACGCAGTATTTT.